This T cell receptor beta chain is drawn from a study of cytomegalovirus exposure and HLA in healthy donors. Study-level background: In an earlier analysis, around 100 million unique TCR beta sequences were found from some 180 million T cells. Genotyping showed less than 85% of roughly 390 donors falling in the Caucasian-associated ancestry cluster. Study results and limitations: Within an earlier analysis, most TCR beta V segments proved productive either about 87% or about 30% of the time. A further, later analysis showed that HLA-associated TCR beta chains (compared with equally common others) were more clonally expanded.

A word on this clone: Its antigen is not identified.

With V trimmed by 7 bases and J by 8 bases, 11 bases remained unmatched. From germline, CDR1 is SNHLY and CDR2 FYNNEI. CDR3 length: 15 amino acids. The PCR had 60 Vbeta and 13 Jbeta primers. Produced via immunoSEQ multiplex PCR; TCRdb's table is partial and in-frame only. Of about 160,000 clones in the sample, less than 90% were seen once. The source is a male donor in good health and CMV-seropositive. Sequencing input: PBMCs. V gene TRBV2 combines with J gene TRBJ1-5; 10 bases are shared with TRBD1. Written as DNA, the CDR3 is TGTGCCAGCACCAAAGACAGGGGGCTAGTTGAGCCCCAGCATTTT. It specifies CASTKDRGLVEPQHF.